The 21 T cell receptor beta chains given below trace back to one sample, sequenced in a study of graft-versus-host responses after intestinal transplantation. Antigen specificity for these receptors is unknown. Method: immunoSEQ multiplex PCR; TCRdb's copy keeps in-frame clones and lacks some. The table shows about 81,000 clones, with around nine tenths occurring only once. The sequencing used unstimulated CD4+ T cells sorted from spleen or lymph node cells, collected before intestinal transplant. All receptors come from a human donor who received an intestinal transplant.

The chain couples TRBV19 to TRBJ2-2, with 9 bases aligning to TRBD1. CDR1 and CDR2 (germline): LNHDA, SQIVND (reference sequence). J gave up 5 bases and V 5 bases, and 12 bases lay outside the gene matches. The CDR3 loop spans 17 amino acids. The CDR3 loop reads CASSSYRDRVVTGELFF. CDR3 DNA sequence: TGTGCCAGTAGTTCATACCGGGACAGGGTAGTGACCGGGGAGCTGTTTTTT.

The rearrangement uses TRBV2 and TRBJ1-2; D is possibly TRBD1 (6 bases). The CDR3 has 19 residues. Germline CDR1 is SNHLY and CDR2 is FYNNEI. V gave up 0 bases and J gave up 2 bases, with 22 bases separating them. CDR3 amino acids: CASSEALPAGAPFNYGYTF. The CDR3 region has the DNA TGTGCCAGCAGTGAAGCGCTTCCGGCAGGGGCCCCGTTCAACTATGGCTACACCTTC.

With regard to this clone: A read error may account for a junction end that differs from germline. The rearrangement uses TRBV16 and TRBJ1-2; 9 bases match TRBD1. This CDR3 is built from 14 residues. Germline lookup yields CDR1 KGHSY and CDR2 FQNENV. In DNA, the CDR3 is TGTGCCAGCAGCCAATATCTCGGACAGGGGCAAGGGTCCTTC. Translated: CASSQYLGQGQGSF. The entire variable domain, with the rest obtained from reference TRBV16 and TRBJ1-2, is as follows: GEEVAQTPKHLVRGEGQKAKLYCAPIKGHSYVFWYQQVLKNEFKFLISFQNENVFDETGMPKERFSAKCLPNSPCSLEIQATKLEDSAVYFCASSQYLGQGQGSFGSGTRLTVV.

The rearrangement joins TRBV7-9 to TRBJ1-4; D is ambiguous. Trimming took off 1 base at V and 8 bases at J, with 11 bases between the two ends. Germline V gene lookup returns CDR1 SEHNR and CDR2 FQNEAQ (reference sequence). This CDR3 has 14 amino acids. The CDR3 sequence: CASSLERFMEKLFF. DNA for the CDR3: TGTGCCAGCAGCTTAGAACGGTTCATGGAAAAACTGTTTTTT.

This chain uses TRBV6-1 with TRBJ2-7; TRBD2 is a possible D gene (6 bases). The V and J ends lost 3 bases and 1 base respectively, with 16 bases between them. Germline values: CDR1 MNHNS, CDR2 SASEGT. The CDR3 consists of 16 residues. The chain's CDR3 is CASSDRGSYSSYEQYF. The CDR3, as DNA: TGTGCCAGCAGTGATCGGGGGTCCTATTCGTCCTACGAGCAGTACTTC.

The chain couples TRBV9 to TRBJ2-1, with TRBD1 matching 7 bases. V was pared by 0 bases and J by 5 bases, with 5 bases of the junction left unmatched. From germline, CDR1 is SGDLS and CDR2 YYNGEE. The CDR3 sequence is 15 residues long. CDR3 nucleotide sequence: TGTGCCAGCAGCGTAGGGGGGACAGCTAACAATGAGCAGTTCTTC. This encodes CASSVGGTANNEQFF.

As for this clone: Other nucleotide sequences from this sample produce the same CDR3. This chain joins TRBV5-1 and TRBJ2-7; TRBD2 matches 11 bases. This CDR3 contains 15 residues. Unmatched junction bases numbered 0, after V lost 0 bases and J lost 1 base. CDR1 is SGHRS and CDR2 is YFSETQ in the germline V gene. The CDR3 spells CASSLVAGGSYEQYF. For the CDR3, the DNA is TGCGCCAGCAGCTTGGTAGCGGGAGGGTCCTACGAGCAGTACTTC.

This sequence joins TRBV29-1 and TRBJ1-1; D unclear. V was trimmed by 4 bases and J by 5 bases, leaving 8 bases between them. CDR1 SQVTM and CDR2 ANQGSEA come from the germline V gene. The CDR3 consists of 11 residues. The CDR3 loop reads CSVGGGTEAFF. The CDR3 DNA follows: TGCAGCGTTGGCGGTGGGACTGAAGCTTTCTTT.

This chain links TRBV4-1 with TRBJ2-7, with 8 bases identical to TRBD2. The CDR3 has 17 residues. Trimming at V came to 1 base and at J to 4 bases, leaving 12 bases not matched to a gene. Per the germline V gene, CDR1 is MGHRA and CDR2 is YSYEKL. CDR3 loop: CASSQGSVAGPPYEQYF. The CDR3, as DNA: TGCGCCAGCAGCCAAGGCTCGGTAGCGGGGCCGCCGTACGAGCAGTACTTC.

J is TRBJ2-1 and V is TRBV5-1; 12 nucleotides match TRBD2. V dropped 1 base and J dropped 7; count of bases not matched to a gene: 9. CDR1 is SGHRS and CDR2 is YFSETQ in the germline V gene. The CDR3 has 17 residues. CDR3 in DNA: TGCGCCAGCAGCTTGACCCAGACTAGCGGGAGAAGGAATGAGCAGTTCTTC. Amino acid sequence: CASSLTQTSGRRNEQFF. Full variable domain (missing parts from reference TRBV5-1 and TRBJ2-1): KAGVTQTPRYLIKTRGQQVTLSCSPISGHRSVSWYQQTPGQGLQFLFEYFSETQRNKGNFPGRFSGRQFSNSRSEMNVSTLELGDSALYLCASSLTQTSGRRNEQFFGPGTRLTVL.

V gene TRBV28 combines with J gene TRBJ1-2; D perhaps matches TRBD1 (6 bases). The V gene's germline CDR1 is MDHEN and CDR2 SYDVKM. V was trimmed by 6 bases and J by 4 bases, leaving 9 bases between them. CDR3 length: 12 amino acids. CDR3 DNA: TGTGCCAGCAGGGACAGCGTCTATGGCTACACCTTC. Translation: CASRDSVYGYTF.

As DNA, the CDR3 is TGTGCCAGCAGTTTATCTAGGCAGGGGGCGCGGGAGACCCAGTACTTC. Translating it yields CASSLSRQGARETQYF. This chain joins TRBV28 and TRBJ2-5, with TRBD1 matching 8 bases. CDR3 length equals 16 residues. The germline gives CDR1 MDHEN, CDR2 SYDVKM. Trimming took 1 base from V and 5 from J; bases not matched to a gene: 9.

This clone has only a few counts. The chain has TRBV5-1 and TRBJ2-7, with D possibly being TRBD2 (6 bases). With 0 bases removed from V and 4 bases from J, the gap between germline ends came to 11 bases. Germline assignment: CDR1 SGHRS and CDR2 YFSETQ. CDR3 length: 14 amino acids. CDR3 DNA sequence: TGCGCCAGCAGCTTGGAGGCAGGGAGGTACGAGCAGTACTTC. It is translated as CASSLEAGRYEQYF.

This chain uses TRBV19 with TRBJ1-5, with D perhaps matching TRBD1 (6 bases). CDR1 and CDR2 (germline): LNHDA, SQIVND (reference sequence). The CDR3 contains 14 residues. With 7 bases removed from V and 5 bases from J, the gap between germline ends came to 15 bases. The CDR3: CASTLRGADQPQHF. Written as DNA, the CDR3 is TGTGCCAGTACCCTCAGGGGAGCGGATCAGCCCCAGCATTTT.

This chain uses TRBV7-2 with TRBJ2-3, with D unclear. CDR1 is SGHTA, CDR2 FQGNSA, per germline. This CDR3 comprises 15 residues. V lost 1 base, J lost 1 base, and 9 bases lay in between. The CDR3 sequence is CASSLGAVGTDTQYF. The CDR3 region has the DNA TGTGCCAGCAGCTTAGGCGCCGTCGGCACAGATACGCAGTATTTT.

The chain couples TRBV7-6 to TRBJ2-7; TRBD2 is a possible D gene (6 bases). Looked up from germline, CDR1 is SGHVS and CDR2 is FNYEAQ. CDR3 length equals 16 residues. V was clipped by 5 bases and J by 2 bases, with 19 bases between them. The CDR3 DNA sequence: TGTGCCAGCAGCGCGGGGACCCGGACGGACCCCTACGAGCAGTACTTC. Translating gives CASSAGTRTDPYEQYF.

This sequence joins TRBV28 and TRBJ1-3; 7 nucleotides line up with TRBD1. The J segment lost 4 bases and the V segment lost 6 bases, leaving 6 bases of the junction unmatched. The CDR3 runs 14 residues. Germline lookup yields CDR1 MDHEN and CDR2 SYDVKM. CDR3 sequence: CASRKTGQGNTIYF. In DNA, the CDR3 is TGTGCCAGCAGAAAGACAGGGCAAGGAAACACCATATATTTT.

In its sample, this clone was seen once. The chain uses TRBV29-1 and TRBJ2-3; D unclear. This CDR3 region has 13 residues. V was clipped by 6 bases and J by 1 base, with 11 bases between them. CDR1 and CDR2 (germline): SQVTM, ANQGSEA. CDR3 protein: CSVEPRGTDTQYF. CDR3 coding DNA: TGCAGCGTAGAACCTCGCGGCACAGATACGCAGTATTTT.

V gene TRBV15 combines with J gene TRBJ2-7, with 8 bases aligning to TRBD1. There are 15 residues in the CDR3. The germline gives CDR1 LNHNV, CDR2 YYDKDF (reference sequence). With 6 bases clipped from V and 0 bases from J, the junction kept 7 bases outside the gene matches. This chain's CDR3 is CATRPGQDPSYEQYF. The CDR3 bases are TGTGCCACCAGACCGGGACAGGACCCCTCCTACGAGCAGTACTTC.

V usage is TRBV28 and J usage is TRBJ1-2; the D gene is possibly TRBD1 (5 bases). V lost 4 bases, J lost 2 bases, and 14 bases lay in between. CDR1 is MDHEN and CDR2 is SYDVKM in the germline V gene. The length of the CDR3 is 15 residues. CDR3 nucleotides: TGTGCCAGCAGTTCATCGCCTAACAGGAACTATGGCTACACCTTC. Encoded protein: CASSSSPNRNYGYTF.

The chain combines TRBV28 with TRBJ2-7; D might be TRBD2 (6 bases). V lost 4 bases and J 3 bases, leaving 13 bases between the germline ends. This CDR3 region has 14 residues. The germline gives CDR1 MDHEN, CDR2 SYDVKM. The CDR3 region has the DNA TGTGCCAGCAGTTCCCCGGGACTGAGCTACGAGCAGTACTTC. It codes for CASSSPGLSYEQYF.